This T cell receptor beta chain was sequenced during a study of T cell clonotyping in hematopoietic cell transplantation. Findings of the study overall: Broader posttransplant TCR repertoire diversity was predicted by graft donor and pretransplant recipient Inverse Simpson Index values. After transplant, recipient diversity fell while pathologically expanded clonotypes grew through day 180. Few recipient clonotypes overlapped donors; over 95% were de novo at given depth.

Repertoires were generated with immunoSEQ multiplex PCR, while TCRdb's copy carries only in-frame clones and drops some. The sample contains fewer than 20,000 clones, about 76% of which appear only once. This clone was seen more than once but under ten times. The antigen is not known. This clonotype originated in a woman in her fifties or sixties in good health. Some clones in this sample may be carry-over from other donors' samples. Sample: peripheral blood mononuclear cells.

As DNA, the CDR3 is TGCAGCGTTGCGGTAGAGACCCAGTACTTC. Protein: CSVAVETQYF. The chain uses TRBV29-1 and TRBJ2-5; D is unclear. Trimming removed 4 bases at V and 4 bases at J, with 4 bases between. The CDR3 is made up of 10 amino acids. The germline V gene encodes CDR1 SQVTM and CDR2 ANQGSEA.